Listed here are 17 T cell receptor beta chains from one sample, sequenced in a study of blood T cell repertoires in COVID-19. Generated by immunoSEQ multiplex PCR, the TCRdb table keeps only in-frame clones and is missing some. The sample shows some 150,000 clones, about 87% of them seen only once. Sequencing used peripheral blood. Every receptor here comes from a human donor in a cohort sampled during active COVID-19.

A few counts support this clone. The rearrangement links TRBV12-5 to TRBJ1-3, with D tentatively TRBD1 (5 bases). The CDR3 sequence is 15 residues long. V dropped 5 bases and J dropped 2 bases, with 13 bases sitting between them. From germline, CDR1 is LGHNT and CDR2 FRNRAP. Written as DNA, the CDR3 is TGTGCTAGTGGTGCACCGTGGGGCGCTGGAAACACCATATATTTT. Translating gives CASGAPWGAGNTIYF.

The chain combines TRBV19 with TRBJ1-4, with TRBD1 identical over 8 bases. The CDR3 is 15 residues long. The V segment lost 4 bases and the J segment 8 bases; nucleotides outside the gene matches: 9. Germline CDR1 is LNHDA and CDR2 is SQIVND (reference sequence). CDR3 region: CASSNLQGANEKLFF. The CDR3 DNA sequence: TGTGCCAGTAGTAACCTCCAGGGGGCAAACGAAAAACTGTTTTTT. Looking up the rest from reference TRBV19 and TRBJ1-4 gives the full variable domain: DGGITQSPKYLFRKEGQNVTLSCEQNLNHDAMYWYRQDPGQGLRLIYYSQIVNDFQKGDIAEGYSVSREKKESFPLTVTSAQKNPTAFYLCASSNLQGANEKLFFGSGTQLSVL.

The chain links TRBV18 to TRBJ1-1, with D hard to call. CDR1 is KGHSH and CDR2 is LQKENI in the germline V gene. Trimming removed 3 bases from V and 1 base from J, with 6 bases in between. The CDR3 extends over 13 amino acids. The CDR3 loop reads CASSPAENTEAFF. The DNA for the CDR3 is TGTGCCAGCTCACCGGCGGAGAACACTGAAGCTTTCTTT.

The V call is TRBV27, the J call TRBJ2-7; TRBD1 matches at 11 bases. The CDR3 has 15 amino acids. V lost 5 bases to trimming and J lost 0 bases; unmatched junction nucleotides: 3. Germline CDR1 is MNHEY and CDR2 is SMNVEV (reference sequence). CDR3 DNA sequence: TGTGCCAGCAGTCTCGGGACAGGGGGCTCCTACGAGCAGTACGTC. The encoded protein is CASSLGTGGSYEQYV.

In DNA form, the CDR3 reads TGTGCCAGAGACAGGCCCCACAGGAACACTGAAGCTTTCTTT. Its translation: CARDRPHRNTEAFF. The chain is built from TRBV27 and TRBJ1-1; perhaps TRBD1 as D (6 bases). Germline values: CDR1 MNHEY, CDR2 SMNVEV (reference sequence). CDR3 length: 14 amino acids. Trimming shortened V by 9 bases and J by 1 base, and 15 bases separated the two germline ends.

The J gene is TRBJ1-2, the V gene TRBV2, with a tentative D call TRBD1 (5 bases). CDR1 and CDR2 (germline): SNHLY, FYNNEI. Trimming shortened V by 8 bases and J by 4 bases, and 11 bases separated the two germline ends. CDR3 length: 12 amino acids. The CDR3 loop is CASYPGPYGYTF. The DNA of the CDR3 is TGTGCCAGCTATCCAGGGCCCTATGGCTACACCTTC.

This chain joins TRBV19 and TRBJ1-5; no firm D call. V was clipped by 3 bases and J by 0 bases, with 12 bases between them. The CDR3 runs to 16 residues. CDR1 is LNHDA and CDR2 is SQIVND in the germline V gene (reference sequence). The CDR3 sequence: CASSIGTAYSNQPQHF. In nucleotides, the CDR3 is TGTGCCAGTAGTATTGGTACAGCCTATAGCAATCAGCCCCAGCATTTT.

This clone was picked up a small number of times. The chain joins TRBV6-2 or TRBV6-3 to TRBJ1-1, with D tentatively TRBD1 (5 bases). Deletions cut 3 bases from V and 5 bases from J, with 13 bases between. Germline lookup yields CDR1 MNHEY and CDR2 SVGEGT. This CDR3 contains 14 residues. The CDR3, as DNA: TGTGCCAGCAGTTATATCCAGGGTGTAACTGAAGCTTTCTTT. The encoded protein is CASSYIQGVTEAFF.

The rearrangement uses TRBV5-1 and TRBJ2-2, with TRBD1 matching 8 bases. Germline assignment: CDR1 SGHRS and CDR2 YFSETQ. CDR3 length equals 15 residues. With V trimmed by 3 bases and J by 5 bases, 6 bases remained unmatched. The CDR3: CASSSTGGPTGELFF. CDR3 coding DNA: TGCGCCAGCAGCTCTACAGGGGGGCCGACCGGGGAGCTGTTTTTT.

V gene TRBV19 combines with J gene TRBJ1-2; the D gene is possibly TRBD1 (6 bases). Between the trimmed V and J ends, which lost 6 bases and 3 bases, there was a span of 11 bases. Germline assignment: CDR1 LNHDA and CDR2 SQIVND (reference sequence). The CDR3 has 13 amino acids. This CDR3 reads CASRQGSHYGYTF. The CDR3 DNA sequence: TGTGCCAGTAGGCAGGGGTCTCACTATGGCTACACCTTC.

The chain couples TRBV6-5 to TRBJ2-2; maybe TRBD2 (5 bases). Per germline, CDR1 MNHEY and CDR2 SVGAGI. This CDR3 spans 16 amino acids. V was clipped by 2 bases and J by 4 bases, with 14 bases between them. The CDR3 here is CASSYGLSAGTGELFF. The CDR3 DNA sequence: TGTGCCAGCAGTTACGGACTCTCCGCGGGCACCGGGGAGCTGTTTTTT.

This chain connects TRBV2 to TRBJ1-1; 9 nucleotides match TRBD1. The CDR3 runs 13 residues. The V gene's germline CDR1 is SNHLY and CDR2 FYNNEI. J lost 4 bases, V lost 9 bases, and 6 bases had no gene match. Written as DNA, the CDR3 is TGTGCCAGTCAAGGACAGGGGATCACTGAAGCTTTCTTT. Its translation is CASQGQGITEAFF.

This chain joins TRBV11-2 and TRBJ1-2; 7 bases align to TRBD1. Germline V lookup: CDR1 SGHAT, CDR2 FQNNGV. CDR3 length: 13 amino acids. V dropped 1 base and J dropped 7; count of bases not matched to a gene: 3. The DNA for the CDR3 is TGTGCCAGCAGCTTAGGAGGGGGCCCTGGCTACACCTTC. As protein: CASSLGGGPGYTF.

The chain is built from TRBV15 and TRBJ1-4, with 11 bases that match TRBD1. The germline gives CDR1 LNHNV, CDR2 YYDKDF (reference sequence). The CDR3 contains 15 residues. The trim removed 1 base at V and 8 bases at J, leaving 3 bases unmatched. In DNA, the CDR3 is TGTGCCACCAGCAGAGCAGGGACAGGGGGAGAAAAACTGTTTTTT. Its protein is CATSRAGTGGEKLFF.

The gene calls are TRBV6-1 and TRBJ2-3; D uncertain. Trimming took 2 bases from V and 12 from J, leaving 9 bases between them. The CDR3 has 11 residues. CDR1 and CDR2 from the germline V gene are MNHNS and SASEGT. CDR3 sequence reads: CASSEMRPQYF. The CDR3 DNA follows: TGTGCCAGCAGTGAAATGAGGCCCCAGTATTTT.

The genes are TRBV18 and TRBJ1-3; 7 positions agree with TRBD1. V was pared by 1 base and J by 0 bases, with 3 bases of the junction left unmatched. This CDR3 spans 16 amino acids. Germline V gene lookup returns CDR1 KGHSH and CDR2 LQKENI. The CDR3 DNA sequence: TGTGCCAGCTCACCACAGACAGGGCTCTCTGGAAACACCATATATTTT. Translating gives CASSPQTGLSGNTIYF.

This sequence joins TRBV5-4 and TRBJ2-2; D gene ambiguous. The CDR3 extends over 15 amino acids. Germline assignment: CDR1 SGHNT and CDR2 YYREEE (reference sequence). V lost 0 bases and J lost 3, with 9 bases in between. CDR3 nucleotide sequence: TGTGCCAGCAGCTTGGTTGCCCAGGACACCGGGGAGCTGTTTTTT. Translation: CASSLVAQDTGELFF.